These 24 T cell receptor beta chains share one sample of origin, sequenced in a study of tumor and adjacent non-tumor tissue in lung cancer. No cell sorting was done before RNA was extracted from the tissue. A modified ARM-PCR protocol with three rounds of nested PCR amplified TCRbeta. TCRdb re-called the multiplex PCR reads with MiXCR, one entry per CDR3 protein. The sample yields tens of thousands of distinct CDR3 sequences, almost 60% seen once. Sequenced material: lung tumor tissue. The receptors derive from a man in his fifties or sixties with non-small cell lung cancer.

The chain combines TRBV20-1 with TRBJ2-7; D is ambiguous. V dropped 2 bases and J dropped 5 bases, with 19 bases sitting between them. There are 15 residues in the CDR3. Germline V gene data show CDR1 as DFQATT and CDR2 as SNEGSKA (reference sequence). CDR3 protein: CSARPPATRSHEQYF. The CDR3 DNA is TGCAGTGCTAGACCTCCTGCGACCAGGAGCCACGAGCAGTACTTC.

This clonotype is medium-sized. The chain carries TRBV6-6 and TRBJ1-4; maybe TRBD1 (5 bases). The germline V gene encodes CDR1 MNHNY and CDR2 SVGAGI (reference sequence). V was pared by 10 bases and J by 0 bases, with 9 bases between. The CDR3 runs 13 residues. CDR3 coding DNA: TGTGCCATCAGGGACCCAACTAATGAAAAACTGTTTTTT. The encoded protein is CAIRDPTNEKLFF.

Of note for this clonotype: A much larger clone sits a single nucleotide away, making a read error possible. The chain couples TRBV10-3 to TRBJ2-1, with 9 bases aligning to TRBD1. The germline CDR1 and CDR2 sequences are ENHRY and SYGVKD. The CDR3 loop spans 15 amino acids. Here the CDR3 reads CVISESGQGRGEQFF. The CDR3 DNA reads TGTGTCATCAGTGAGTCGGGACAGGGAAGGGGTGAGCAGTTCTTC.

With regard to this clonotype: No conserved phenylalanine or tryptophan ends this CDR3, so it is likely a read error. V is TRBV11-2 and J is TRBJ2-1, with TRBD2 matching over 12 bases. The J segment lost 8 bases and the V segment lost 2 bases, leaving 7 bases of the junction unmatched. This CDR3 is 16 amino acids long. Germline V lookup: CDR1 SGHAT, CDR2 FQNNGV. The CDR3 is CASSLLLTSGSDEQFL. In DNA, the CDR3 is TGTGCCAGCAGCTTATTACTGACTAGCGGGAGTGATGAGCAGTTCCTC.

Regarding this clonotype: A junction boundary mismatches the germline segment, possibly from a read error. The gene calls are TRBV12-3 or TRBV12-4 and TRBJ1-2, with TRBD1 matching over 9 bases. The CDR3 extends over 15 amino acids. The CDR3 sequence: CASSLTGGAKYDYTF. Written as DNA, the CDR3 is TGTGCCAGCAGTTTAACAGGGGGCGCAAAATATGACTACACCTTC.

With regard to this clonotype: A read error may be the cause here, since a much bigger clone is one base away. The V and J genes are TRBV7-9 and TRBJ1-4; 7 bases are a match to TRBD1. The CDR3 extends over 14 amino acids. The V gene's germline CDR1 is SEHNR and CDR2 FQNEAQ (reference sequence). In nucleotides, the CDR3 is TGTTCCAGCTCACCGGGACAGCTACATGAAAAACTGTTTTTT. Residues: CSSSPGQLHEKLFF.

This clonotype was counted at least ten times. The rearrangement links TRBV6-1 to TRBJ1-4, with D tentatively TRBD1 (6 bases). Germline values: CDR1 MNHNS, CDR2 SASEGT. The CDR3 spans 15 residues. The V end was cut by 1 base, the J end by 6 bases, with 12 bases between. CDR3 bases: TGTGCCAGCAGTGAAGAAGGGGGAGCGCATGAAAAACTGTTTTTT. Its translation is CASSEEGGAHEKLFF.

This sequence joins TRBV4-2 and TRBJ2-1; 15 bases agree with TRBD2. With V trimmed by 5 bases and J by 8 bases, 7 bases remained unmatched. The CDR3 contains 16 residues. Germline loops: CDR1 LGHNA, CDR2 YNFKEQ. In DNA form, the CDR3 reads TGTGCCAGCAGCGGGACTAGCGGGAGGAAGAAGGATGAGCAGTTCTTC. The encoded protein is CASSGTSGRKKDEQFF.

Regarding this clonotype: Mismatch with germline at one junction end may stem from a read error. CDR3 sequence reads: CAGSLDRVRFTGELFF. As DNA, the CDR3 is TGTGCCGGCAGCTTAGACCGGGTTCGCTTTACCGGGGAGCTGTTTTTT. J is TRBJ2-2 and V is TRBV11-2; no firm D call. Germline loops: CDR1 SGHAT, CDR2 FQNNGV. The CDR3 contains 16 residues. The full variable domain, with the rest looked up from reference TRBV11-2 and TRBJ2-2, is EAGVAQSPRYKIIEKRQSVAFWCNPISGHATLYWYQQILGQGPKLLIQFQNNGVVDDSQLPKDRFSAERLKGVDSTLKIQPAKLEDSAVYLCAGSLDRVRFTGELFFGEGSRLTVL.

Ten or more counts support this clonotype. This sequence joins TRBV5-6 and TRBJ2-2, with D perhaps being TRBD1 or TRBD2 (5 bases each). Germline CDR1 is SGHDT and CDR2 is YYEEEE. Trimming took 6 bases from V and 2 from J, leaving 14 bases between them. The CDR3 is 15 amino acids. The CDR3 region is CASTLPGGNTGELFF. The CDR3 region has the DNA TGTGCCAGCACCCTGCCTGGGGGTAACACCGGGGAGCTGTTTTTT.

V is TRBV28 and J is TRBJ2-3; D is unresolved. Trimming took off 4 bases at V and 3 bases at J, with 17 bases between the two ends. This CDR3 comprises 16 residues. CDR1 is MDHEN and CDR2 is SYDVKM in the germline V gene. The chain's CDR3 is CASSSRGPGPTDTQYF. The DNA for the CDR3 is TGTGCCAGCAGTTCCCGCGGCCCCGGGCCGACAGATACGCAGTATTTT. The full variable domain, with the rest looked up from reference TRBV28 and TRBJ2-3, is DVKVTQSSRYLVKRTGEKVFLECVQDMDHENMFWYRQDPGLGLRLIYFSYDVKMKEKGDIPEGYSVSREKKERFSLILESASTNQTSMYLCASSSRGPGPTDTQYFGPGTRLTVL.

Of note for this clonotype: A much larger clone sits a single nucleotide away, making a read error possible. This chain links TRBV13 with TRBJ1-1; D is unresolved. CDR1 and CDR2 (germline): PRHDT, FYEKMQ (reference sequence). Trimming removed 8 bases at V and 4 bases at J, with 17 bases between. The length of the CDR3 is 14 residues. CDR3 loop: CASGLESARTEAFF. The CDR3 bases are TGTGCCAGCGGCCTAGAGTCGGCGCGCACTGAAGCTTTCTTT.

Regarding this clonotype: This may come from a read error, since a much larger clone is one base off. The CDR3 region is CASSETRDQPQHF. As DNA, the CDR3 is TGTGCCAGCAGCGAGACAAGGGATCAGCCCCAGCATTTT. The rearrangement joins TRBV28 to TRBJ1-5; no reliable D call. CDR3 size: 13 residues. V dropped 6 bases and J dropped 5 bases, with 11 bases sitting between them. The germline CDR1 and CDR2 sequences are MDHEN and SYDVKM.

This clonotype was found many times. This chain's CDR3 is CASRIAGPFNGYTF. The CDR3 bases are TGTGCCAGCAGAATCGCGGGGCCGTTTAATGGCTACACCTTC. The rearrangement links TRBV6-6 to TRBJ1-2; maybe TRBD1 (5 bases). CDR1 and CDR2 from the germline V gene are MNHNY and SVGAGI (reference sequence). V lost 6 bases and J 6 bases, leaving 17 bases between the germline ends. CDR3 length: 14 residues.

The count of this clonotype is one. Given a much more abundant clone one base away, this may be a read error. The chain employs TRBV14 and TRBJ2-7, with a tentative D call TRBD1 (6 bases). The CDR3 is made up of 15 amino acids. CDR1 is SGHDN, CDR2 FVKESK, per germline. The CDR3 protein is CARSQFQGLQGEQYF. In DNA form, the CDR3 reads TGTGCCAGAAGCCAATTTCAAGGTCTACAGGGAGAGCAGTACTTC.

With regard to this clonotype: An end of the junction differs from the germline gene, which may be a read error. The chain uses TRBV6-5 and TRBJ1-5, with D perhaps matching TRBD1 (6 bases). Germline values: CDR1 MNHEY, CDR2 SVGAGI. The CDR3 length is 13 residues. The CDR3 DNA sequence: TGTGCCAGCAGACAGGGCGGTAATCAGCCCCACCAATTT. The encoded protein is CASRQGGNQPHQF.

This clonotype occurred a few times. Its ends do not fully match the called genes, so a read error is possible. The rearrangement links TRBV11-2 to TRBJ1-4; 11 positions agree with TRBD1. The V gene's germline CDR1 is SGHAT and CDR2 FQNNGV. The CDR3 is made up of 17 amino acids. CDR3 bases: TGTGCCAGCAGCCTTGGACAGGGGGCTTTGACTAATGGAAAACTGTTTTTT. It specifies CASSLGQGALTNGKLFF.

Turning to this clonotype: At one of its ends the junction is not consistent with the germline gene, which may arise from a read error. The CDR3 spells CDSRAWIVNTQYF. CDR3 DNA: TGTGACAGCCGTGCGTGGATAGTCAATACGCAGTATTTT. This chain connects TRBV28 to TRBJ2-3, with D unclear. CDR3 length: 13 residues. Per germline, CDR1 MDHEN and CDR2 SYDVKM.

The sample holds many counts of this clonotype. V and J are TRBV11-2 and TRBJ2-1, with TRBD2 matching 10 bases. The J segment lost 8 bases and the V segment lost 2 bases, leaving 9 bases of the junction unmatched. The CDR3 has 16 amino acids. Germline V gene lookup returns CDR1 SGHAT and CDR2 FQNNGV. The CDR3 here is CASSLLLASGSDEQFF. In DNA, the CDR3 is TGTGCCAGCAGCTTATTACTGGCTAGCGGGAGTGATGAGCAGTTCTTC.

Concerning this clonotype: The germline gene is not matched at one end of the junction; a read error may be the cause. This chain connects TRBV20-1 to TRBJ2-7; the match to TRBD2 covers 8 bases. CDR1 is DFQATT and CDR2 is SNEGSKA in the germline V gene (reference sequence). CDR3 length equals 17 residues. CDR3: CNVRDGGGTSGTYDQYF. CDR3 in DNA: TGCAATGTTAGAGATGGTGGGGGAACTAGCGGAACCTACGATCAGTACTTC.

Remarks on this clonotype: This sequence may be a read error, since a much larger clone differs from it by one base. The gene calls are TRBV14 and TRBJ2-7, with 9 bases aligning to TRBD2. CDR1 is SGHDN, CDR2 FVKESK, per germline. The CDR3 is 15 amino acids. CDR3 bases: TGTGCCAGCAGCCAGGCGCTAGCGGGGAATTACGAGCAGCACTTC. Amino acid sequence: CASSQALAGNYEQHF.

This clonotype was picked up many times. V usage is TRBV6-1 and J usage is TRBJ2-7; tentatively, D is TRBD2 (6 bases). The CDR3 covers 14 residues. With 6 bases removed from V and 5 bases from J, the gap between germline ends came to 17 bases. Germline CDR1 is MNHNS and CDR2 is SASEGT. The CDR3 coding sequence is TGTGCCAGCAGGCCCCTCGGAGGGGTAAACGAGCAGTACTTC. This gives the protein CASRPLGGVNEQYF.

The rearrangement links TRBV11-2 to TRBJ2-1; D possibly corresponds to TRBD1 (6 bases). Germline V CDR1 and CDR2: SGHAT, FQNNGV. The germline V and J ends were trimmed by 4 bases and 5 bases, with 15 bases remaining between them. This CDR3 has 15 residues. The CDR3 nucleotides are TGTGCCAGCAGCTCGGACAGTGGCGGCCACAATGAGCAGTTCTTC. Its translation: CASSSDSGGHNEQFF. The full variable domain, with the rest looked up from reference TRBV11-2 and TRBJ2-1, is EAGVAQSPRYKIIEKRQSVAFWCNPISGHATLYWYQQILGQGPKLLIQFQNNGVVDDSQLPKDRFSAERLKGVDSTLKIQPAKLEDSAVYLCASSSDSGGHNEQFFGPGTRLTVL.

Remarks on this clonotype: A read error may explain this, as a much larger clone is one base away. The chain links TRBV7-9 to TRBJ1-1; tentative D call: TRBD1 (5 bases). The CDR3 loop spans 17 amino acids. Between the trimmed V and J ends, which lost 2 bases and 3 bases, there was a span of 19 bases. In germline, CDR1 is SEHNR, CDR2 FQNEAQ (reference sequence). CDR3 bases: TGTGCCAGCAGCTTATGGCAGGGAGCGCGCTTAGACACTGAAGCTTTCTTT. Translation gives CASSLWQGARLDTEAFF.